The 9 T cell receptor beta chains below were found in one sample sequenced in a study of blood T cell repertoires in COVID-19. Using immunoSEQ multiplex PCR, the repertoire was profiled, and TCRdb retains in-frame clones only, with some absent. This table has roughly 190,000 clones, about 80% appearing once. Source material: peripheral blood. These receptors came from a human donor with acute or convalescent COVID-19. The donor label of this sample is uncertain.

The V call is TRBV28, the J call TRBJ2-7; TRBD2 agrees at 10 bases. The CDR3 contains 11 residues. The V gene's germline CDR1 is MDHEN and CDR2 SYDVKM. This CDR3 reads CKAGGTYEQYF. In DNA form, the CDR3 reads TGTAAAGCGGGAGGGACCTACGAGCAGTACTTC.

This clone was seen only once. The rearrangement joins TRBV4-2 to TRBJ2-7; maybe TRBD2 (6 bases). The ends were cut back, 0 bases at V and 4 bases at J, with 13 bases in the middle. CDR3 length equals 15 residues. CDR1 is LGHNA, CDR2 YNFKEQ, per germline. CDR3 sequence (DNA): TGTGCCAGCAGCCAAGATGTAGGGACTTATTACGAGCAGTACTTC. This translates into CASSQDVGTYYEQYF.

The chain recombines TRBV28 with TRBJ1-1; D is possibly TRBD1 (6 bases). The ends were cut back, 3 bases at V and 4 bases at J, with 12 bases in the middle. Germline V gene lookup returns CDR1 MDHEN and CDR2 SYDVKM. This CDR3 region has 14 residues. The CDR3 loop reads CASSLYRVSTEAFF. In DNA form, the CDR3 reads TGTGCCAGCAGTTTGTACAGGGTTTCCACTGAAGCTTTCTTT. The variable domain in full, completed from reference TRBV28 and TRBJ1-1, reads DVKVTQSSRYLVKRTGEKVFLECVQDMDHENMFWYRQDPGLGLRLIYFSYDVKMKEKGDIPEGYSVSREKKERFSLILESASTNQTSMYLCASSLYRVSTEAFFGQGTRLTVV.

J is TRBJ2-2 and V is TRBV11-2; unclear D gene. V was shortened by 5 bases and J by 6 bases, with 10 bases between the two germline ends. This CDR3 is 13 amino acids long. Germline V CDR1 and CDR2: SGHAT, FQNNGV. CDR3 sequence (DNA): TGTGCCAGCAGCCCTCCTCAGGCCGGGGAGCTGTTTTTT. Translated, it gives CASSPPQAGELFF.

The rearrangement uses TRBV28 and TRBJ2-7, with a tentative D call TRBD2 (5 bases). The V and J ends lost 5 bases and 5 bases respectively, with 16 bases between them. The CDR3 loop spans 14 amino acids. Germline CDR1 MDHEN, CDR2 SYDVKM. In DNA form, the CDR3 reads TGTGCCAGCAGTAGACTGACTAACACCCACGAGCAGTACTTC. Residues: CASSRLTNTHEQYF.

Notes on this clone: One end of the junction is discordant with germline, which a read error may explain. The chain couples TRBV19 to TRBJ1-1; TRBD1 agrees at 9 bases. The V gene's germline CDR1 is LNHDA and CDR2 SQIVND (reference sequence). The CDR3 has 15 residues. This CDR3 reads CASSPTPGQGFASIF. The DNA of the CDR3 is TGTGCCAGTAGCCCGACTCCGGGACAGGGATTCGCGTCGATCTTT.

V gene TRBV11-2 combines with J gene TRBJ2-1, with 7 bases aligning to TRBD2. The CDR3 consists of 18 residues. Looked up from germline, CDR1 is SGHAT and CDR2 is FQNNGV. J was trimmed by 8 bases and V by 0 bases; bases with no gene match: 16. CDR3 DNA: TGTGCCAGCAGCTTAGAATGGGGTATGGGCGGGAGAGGGGATGAGCAGTTCTTC. It translates to CASSLEWGMGGRGDEQFF.

In DNA form, the CDR3 reads TGTGCCAGCAGCCAGGACAGGTCCTACGAGCAGTACTTC. This gives the protein CASSQDRSYEQYF. This rearrangement joins TRBV2 to TRBJ2-7, with 7 bases lining up with TRBD1. Germline CDR1 is SNHLY and CDR2 is FYNNEI. With 6 bases clipped from V and 1 base from J, the junction kept 3 bases outside the gene matches. CDR3 length: 13 amino acids.

The rearrangement uses TRBV19 and TRBJ2-6, with a weak D call TRBD2 (5 bases). Trimming took off 9 bases at V and 0 bases at J, with 6 bases between the two ends. The CDR3 runs 13 residues. Germline V lookup: CDR1 LNHDA, CDR2 SQIVND (reference sequence). The CDR3 bases are TGTGCCAGCCGGGACTCTGGGGCCAACGTCCTGACTTTC. This translates into CASRDSGANVLTF.